Listed here are 5 T cell receptor beta chains from one sample, sequenced in a study of blood T cells in healthy people across ages (dated by TCRdb to about 2015). The library was made by 5' RACE. The instrument was an Illumina HiSeq 2500. The second PCR ran for roughly 7 to 11 cycles and used a J-beta primer mix along with a sample-barcoded 5' primer. TCRdb redid the processing of the public reads, applying fastp at Q25 and MiXCR, and retained in-frame beta chains. Identical CDR3 protein sequences are pooled into one entry, listed with their most common genes and DNA. A total of about a million distinct CDR3 sequences appear in this sample, around 46% of them only once. Around 15% of the sample goes to the ten largest clones. Sequenced sample: blood. The receptor set was obtained from a man in his thirties or forties in good health.

The CDR3 loop is CASGTGVSEKLFF. For the CDR3, the DNA is TGTGCCAGCGGGACAGGGGTGTCAGAAAAACTGTTTTTT. The chain employs TRBV27 and TRBJ1-4; 10 positions match TRBD1. The germline CDR1 and CDR2 sequences are MNHEY and SMNVEV (reference sequence). V lost 8 bases to trimming and J lost 8 bases; unmatched junction nucleotides: 5. The CDR3 has 13 residues.

This clonotype came up a few times. This rearrangement joins TRBV29-1 to TRBJ2-7; 9 nucleotides line up with TRBD2. Germline-derived CDR1 and CDR2 are SQVTM and ANQGSEA. Trimming took 1 base from V and 3 from J; bases not matched to a gene: 13. The CDR3 has 17 amino acids. CDR3 protein: CSVEATSGRQSRYEQYF. DNA for the CDR3: TGCAGCGTTGAAGCCACTAGCGGGCGACAGTCTCGCTACGAGCAGTACTTC.

The table lists this clonotype with a count of one. V and J are TRBV20-1 and TRBJ2-5, with TRBD2 identical over 8 bases. Trimming removed 0 bases from V and 7 bases from J; junction bases left unmatched: 13. The CDR3 contains 16 residues. CDR1 and CDR2 from the germline V gene are DFQATT and SNEGSKA (reference sequence). The CDR3 coding sequence is TGCAGTGCTAGAGATCGAGTAGCGGGGCTTCGGGGGACCCAGTACTTC. It is translated as CSARDRVAGLRGTQYF.

This chain uses TRBV25-1 with TRBJ1-5, with TRBD1 matching 9 bases. Germline CDR1 and CDR2: MGHDK and SYGVNS. The CDR3 covers 13 residues. The ends lost 3 bases at V and 12 bases at J; junction bases unmatched: 6. Here the CDR3 DNA reads TGTGCCAGCAGTGACCGGACAGGGGAAGGCCAGCATTTT. Translating gives CASSDRTGEGQHF.

V usage is TRBV14 and J usage is TRBJ2-4; TRBD1 aligns across 7 bases. The CDR3 loop spans 14 amino acids. Germline V CDR1 and CDR2: SGHDN, FVKESK. Germline trimming cut 3 bases from V and 7 bases from J; bases unmatched to any gene: 6. DNA of the CDR3: TGTGCCAGCAGCCAGATACAGGGGATTAACATTCAGTACTTC. It specifies CASSQIQGINIQYF.